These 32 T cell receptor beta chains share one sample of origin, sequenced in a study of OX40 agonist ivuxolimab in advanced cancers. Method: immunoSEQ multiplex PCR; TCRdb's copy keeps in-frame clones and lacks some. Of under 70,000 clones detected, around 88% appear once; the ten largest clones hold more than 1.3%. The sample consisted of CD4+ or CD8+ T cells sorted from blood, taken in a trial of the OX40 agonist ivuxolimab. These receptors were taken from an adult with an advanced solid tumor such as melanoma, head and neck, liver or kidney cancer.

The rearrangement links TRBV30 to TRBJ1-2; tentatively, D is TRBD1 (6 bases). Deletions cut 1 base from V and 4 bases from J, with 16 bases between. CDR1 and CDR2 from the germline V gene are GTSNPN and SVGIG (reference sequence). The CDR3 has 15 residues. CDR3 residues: CAWSEATGVAYGYTF. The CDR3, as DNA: TGTGCCTGGAGTGAGGCGACAGGCGTCGCCTATGGCTACACCTTC.

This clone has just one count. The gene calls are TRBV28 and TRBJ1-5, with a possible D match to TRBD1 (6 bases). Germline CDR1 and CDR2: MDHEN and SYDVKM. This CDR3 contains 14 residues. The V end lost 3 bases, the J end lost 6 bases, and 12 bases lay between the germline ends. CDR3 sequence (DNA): TGTGCCAGCAGTTTGAACAGGGTGTTTCAGCCCCAGCATTTT. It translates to CASSLNRVFQPQHF.

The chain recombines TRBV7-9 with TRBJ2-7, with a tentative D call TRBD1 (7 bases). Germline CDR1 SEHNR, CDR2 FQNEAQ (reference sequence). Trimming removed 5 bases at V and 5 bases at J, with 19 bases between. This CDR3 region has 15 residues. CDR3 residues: CASSTSGGIPHEQYF. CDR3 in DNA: TGTGCCAGCAGCACTTCAGGGGGGATCCCCCACGAGCAGTACTTC.

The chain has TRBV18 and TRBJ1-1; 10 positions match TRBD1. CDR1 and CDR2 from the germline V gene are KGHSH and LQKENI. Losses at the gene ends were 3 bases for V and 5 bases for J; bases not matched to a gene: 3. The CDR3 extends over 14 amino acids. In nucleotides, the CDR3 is TGTGCCAGCTCACCCCGGGACAGGGGTACTGAAGCTTTCTTT. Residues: CASSPRDRGTEAFF.

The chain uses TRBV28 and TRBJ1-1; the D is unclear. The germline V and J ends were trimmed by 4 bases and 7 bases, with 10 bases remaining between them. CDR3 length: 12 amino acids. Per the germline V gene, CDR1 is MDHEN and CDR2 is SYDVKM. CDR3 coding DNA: TGTGCCAGCAGTTCGGGTGGGAATGAAGCTTTCTTT. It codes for CASSSGGNEAFF.

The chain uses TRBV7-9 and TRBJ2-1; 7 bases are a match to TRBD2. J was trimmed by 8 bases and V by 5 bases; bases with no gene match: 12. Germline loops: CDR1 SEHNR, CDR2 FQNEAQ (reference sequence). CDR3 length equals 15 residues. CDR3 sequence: CASSIGLVSGDEQFF. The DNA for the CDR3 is TGTGCCAGCAGCATCGGACTAGTTAGTGGCGATGAGCAGTTCTTC.

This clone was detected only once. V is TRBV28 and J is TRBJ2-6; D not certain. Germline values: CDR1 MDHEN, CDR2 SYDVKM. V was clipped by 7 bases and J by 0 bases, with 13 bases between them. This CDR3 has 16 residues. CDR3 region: CASTLRAGSGANVLTF. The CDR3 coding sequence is TGTGCCAGCACTCTCCGGGCAGGCTCTGGGGCCAACGTCCTGACTTTC. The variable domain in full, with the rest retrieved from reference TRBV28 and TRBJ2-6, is DVKVTQSSRYLVKRTGEKVFLECVQDMDHENMFWYRQDPGLGLRLIYFSYDVKMKEKGDIPEGYSVSREKKERFSLILESASTNQTSMYLCASTLRAGSGANVLTFGAGSRLTVL.

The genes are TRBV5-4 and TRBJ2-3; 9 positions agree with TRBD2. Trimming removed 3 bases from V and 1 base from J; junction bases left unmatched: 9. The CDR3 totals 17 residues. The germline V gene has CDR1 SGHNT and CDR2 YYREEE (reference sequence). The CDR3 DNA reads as TGTGCCAGCAGCTCCGGCGGGCTAGCGGGGCGCACAGATACGCAGTATTTT. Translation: CASSSGGLAGRTDTQYF.

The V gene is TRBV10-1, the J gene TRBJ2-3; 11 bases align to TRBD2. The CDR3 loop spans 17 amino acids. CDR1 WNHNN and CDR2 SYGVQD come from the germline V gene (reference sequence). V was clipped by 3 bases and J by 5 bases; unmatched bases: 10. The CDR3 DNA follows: TGCGCCAGCAGTGATGGGATAGCGGGGGGGCCGCGAGATACGCAGTATTTT. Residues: CASSDGIAGGPRDTQYF.

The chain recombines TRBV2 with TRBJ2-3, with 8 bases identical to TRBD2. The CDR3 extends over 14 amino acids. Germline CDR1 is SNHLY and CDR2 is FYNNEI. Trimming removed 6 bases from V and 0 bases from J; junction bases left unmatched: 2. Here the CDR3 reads CASRPSGSTDTQYF. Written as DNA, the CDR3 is TGTGCCAGCAGACCTAGCGGGAGCACAGATACGCAGTATTTT. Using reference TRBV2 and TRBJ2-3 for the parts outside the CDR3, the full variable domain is EPEVTQTPSHQVTQMGQEVILRCVPISNHLYFYWYRQILGQKVEFLVSFYNNEISEKSEIFDDQFSVERPDGSNFTLKIRSTKLEDSAMYFCASRPSGSTDTQYFGPGTRLTVL.

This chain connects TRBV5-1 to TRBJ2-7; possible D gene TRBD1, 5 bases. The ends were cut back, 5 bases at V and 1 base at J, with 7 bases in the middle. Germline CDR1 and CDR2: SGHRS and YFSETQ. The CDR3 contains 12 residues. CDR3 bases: TGCGCCAGCAGGACAGAGTCCTACGAGCAGTACTTC. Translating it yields CASRTESYEQYF.

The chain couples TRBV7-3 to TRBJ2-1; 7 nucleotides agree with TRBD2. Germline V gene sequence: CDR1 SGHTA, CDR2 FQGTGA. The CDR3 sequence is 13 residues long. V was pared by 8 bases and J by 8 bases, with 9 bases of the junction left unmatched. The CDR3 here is CASGEGSWDEQFF. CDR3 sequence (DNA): TGTGCCAGCGGGGAGGGATCCTGGGATGAGCAGTTCTTC.

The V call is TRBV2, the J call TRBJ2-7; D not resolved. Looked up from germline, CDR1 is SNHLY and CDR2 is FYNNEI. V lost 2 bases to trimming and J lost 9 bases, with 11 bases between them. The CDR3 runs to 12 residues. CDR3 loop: CASSETALVQYF. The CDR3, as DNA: TGTGCCAGCAGTGAAACAGCTTTGGTGCAGTACTTC.

The CDR3 nucleotides are TGCGCCAGCAGCTCCCGGACAGGGGGCGGGGACGAGCAGTACTTC. This gives the protein CASSSRTGGGDEQYF. The V call is TRBV5-1, the J call TRBJ2-7, with TRBD1 identical over 11 bases. The V gene end was trimmed by 3 bases and the J gene end by 5 bases; junction bases not matched to a gene: 7. Germline values: CDR1 SGHRS, CDR2 YFSETQ. The CDR3 spans 15 residues.

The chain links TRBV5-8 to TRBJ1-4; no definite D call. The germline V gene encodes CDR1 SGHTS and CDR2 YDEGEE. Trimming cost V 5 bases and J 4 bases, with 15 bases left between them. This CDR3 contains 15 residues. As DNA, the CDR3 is TGTGCCAGCAGGGGAGGAAACAGCAATAATGAAAAACTGTTTTTT. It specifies CASRGGNSNNEKLFF.

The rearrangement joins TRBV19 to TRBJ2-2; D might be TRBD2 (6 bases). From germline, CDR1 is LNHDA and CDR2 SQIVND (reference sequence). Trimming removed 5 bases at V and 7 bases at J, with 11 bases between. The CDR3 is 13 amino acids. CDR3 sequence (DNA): TGTGCCAGTAGTCCCTGGAGGGGCGGGGAGCTGTTTTTT. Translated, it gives CASSPWRGGELFF.

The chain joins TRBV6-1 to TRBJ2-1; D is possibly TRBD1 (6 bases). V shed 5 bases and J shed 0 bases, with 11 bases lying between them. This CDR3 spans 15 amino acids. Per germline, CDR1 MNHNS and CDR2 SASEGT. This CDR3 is CASSLQGSSYNEQFF. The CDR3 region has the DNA TGTGCCAGCAGTCTGCAGGGGAGCTCCTACAATGAGCAGTTCTTC.

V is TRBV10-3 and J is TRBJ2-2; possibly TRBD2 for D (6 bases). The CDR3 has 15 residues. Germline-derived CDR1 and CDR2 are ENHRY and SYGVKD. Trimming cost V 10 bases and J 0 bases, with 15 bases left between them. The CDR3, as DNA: TGTGCCACGTTACCGGGACTGACGAACACCGGGGAGCTGTTTTTT. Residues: CATLPGLTNTGELFF.

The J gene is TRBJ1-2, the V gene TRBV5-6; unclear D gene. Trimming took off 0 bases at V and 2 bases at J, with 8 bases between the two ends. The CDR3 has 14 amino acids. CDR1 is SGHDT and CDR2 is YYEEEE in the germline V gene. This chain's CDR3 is CASSLGSINYGYTF. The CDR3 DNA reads TGTGCCAGCAGCTTGGGGAGTATCAACTATGGCTACACCTTC.

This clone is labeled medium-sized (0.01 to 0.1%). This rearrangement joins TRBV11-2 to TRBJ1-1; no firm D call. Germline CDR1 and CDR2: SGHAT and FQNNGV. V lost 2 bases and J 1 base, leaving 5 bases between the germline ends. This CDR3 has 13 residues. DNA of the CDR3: TGTGCCAGCAGCTTAATAGAGAACACTGAAGCTTTCTTT. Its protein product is CASSLIENTEAFF.

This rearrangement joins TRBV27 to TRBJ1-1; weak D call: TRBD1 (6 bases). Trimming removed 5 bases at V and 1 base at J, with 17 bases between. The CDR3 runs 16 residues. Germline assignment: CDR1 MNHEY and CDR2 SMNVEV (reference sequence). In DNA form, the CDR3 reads TGTGCCAGCAGTCGAAAAACGGGGGCCAGGAACACTGAAGCTTTCTTT. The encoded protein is CASSRKTGARNTEAFF.

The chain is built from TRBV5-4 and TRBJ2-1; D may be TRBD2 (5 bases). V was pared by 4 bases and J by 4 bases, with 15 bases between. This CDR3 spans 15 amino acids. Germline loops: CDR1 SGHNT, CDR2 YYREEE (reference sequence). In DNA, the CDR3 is TGTGCCAGCAGCCAACCCCAGCGGAGGTACAATGAGCAGTTCTTC. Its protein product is CASSQPQRRYNEQFF.

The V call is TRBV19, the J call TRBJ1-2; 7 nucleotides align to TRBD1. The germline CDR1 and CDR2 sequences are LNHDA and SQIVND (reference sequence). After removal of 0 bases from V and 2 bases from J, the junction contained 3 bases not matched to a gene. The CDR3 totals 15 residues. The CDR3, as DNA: TGTGCCAGTAGTATAGAAGGGGACAGAAACTATGGCTACACCTTC. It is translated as CASSIEGDRNYGYTF. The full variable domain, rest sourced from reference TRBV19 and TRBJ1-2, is DGGITQSPKYLFRKEGQNVTLSCEQNLNHDAMYWYRQDPGQGLRLIYYSQIVNDFQKGDIAEGYSVSREKKESFPLTVTSAQKNPTAFYLCASSIEGDRNYGYTFGSGTRLTVV.

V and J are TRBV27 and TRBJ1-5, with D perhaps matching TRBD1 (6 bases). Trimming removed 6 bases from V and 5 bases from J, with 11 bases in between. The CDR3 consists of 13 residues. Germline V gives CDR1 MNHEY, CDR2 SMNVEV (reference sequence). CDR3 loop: CASRGAGYQPQHF. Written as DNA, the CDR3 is TGTGCCAGCAGGGGGGCAGGGTATCAGCCCCAGCATTTT.

CDR3 in amino acids: CASSQGGSLTNYGYTF. The CDR3, as DNA: TGTGCCAGCAGCCAGGGAGGCAGCCTGACTAACTATGGCTACACCTTC. This chain joins TRBV28 and TRBJ1-2; a possible D gene is TRBD1 (5 bases). Germline V lookup: CDR1 MDHEN, CDR2 SYDVKM. V gave up 6 bases and J gave up 0 bases, with 17 bases separating them. The CDR3 is made up of 16 amino acids.

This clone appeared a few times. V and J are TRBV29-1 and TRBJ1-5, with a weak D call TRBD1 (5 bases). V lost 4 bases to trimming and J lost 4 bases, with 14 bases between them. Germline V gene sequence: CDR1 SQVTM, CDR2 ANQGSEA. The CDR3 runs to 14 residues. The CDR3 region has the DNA TGCAGCGTTGTGGATCAGGGATTAAATCAGCCCCAGCATTTT. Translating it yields CSVVDQGLNQPQHF. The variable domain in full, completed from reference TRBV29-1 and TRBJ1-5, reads SAVISQKPSRDICQRGTSLTIQCQVDSQVTMMFWYRQQPGQSLTLIATANQGSEATYESGFVIDKFPISRPNLTFSTLTVSNMSPEDSSIYLCSVVDQGLNQPQHFGDGTRLSIL.

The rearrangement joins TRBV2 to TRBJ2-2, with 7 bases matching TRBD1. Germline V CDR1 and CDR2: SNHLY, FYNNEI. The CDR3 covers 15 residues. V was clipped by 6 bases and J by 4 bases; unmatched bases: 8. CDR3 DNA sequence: TGTGCCAGCAGCTTTCGACAGGGAGCCACCGGGGAGCTGTTTTTT. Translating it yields CASSFRQGATGELFF.

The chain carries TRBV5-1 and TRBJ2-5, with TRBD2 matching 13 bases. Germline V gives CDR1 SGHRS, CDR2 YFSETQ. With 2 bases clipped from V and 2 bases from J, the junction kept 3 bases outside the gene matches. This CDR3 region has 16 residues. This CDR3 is CASSLGTSGVQETQYF. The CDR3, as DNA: TGCGCCAGCAGCTTAGGGACTAGCGGGGTACAAGAGACCCAGTACTTC.

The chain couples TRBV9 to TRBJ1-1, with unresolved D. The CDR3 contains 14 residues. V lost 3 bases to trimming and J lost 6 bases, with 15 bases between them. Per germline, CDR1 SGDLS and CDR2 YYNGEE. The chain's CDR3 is CASSAHGGSAEAFF. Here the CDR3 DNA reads TGTGCCAGCAGCGCCCACGGAGGGAGCGCTGAAGCTTTCTTT.

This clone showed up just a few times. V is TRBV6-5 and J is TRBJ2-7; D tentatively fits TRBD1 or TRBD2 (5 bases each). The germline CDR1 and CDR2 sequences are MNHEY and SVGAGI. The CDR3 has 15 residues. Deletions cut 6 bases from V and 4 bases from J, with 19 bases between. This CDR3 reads CASRPPGRPDYEQYF. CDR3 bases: TGTGCCAGCAGACCTCCGGGACGGCCTGATTACGAGCAGTACTTC.

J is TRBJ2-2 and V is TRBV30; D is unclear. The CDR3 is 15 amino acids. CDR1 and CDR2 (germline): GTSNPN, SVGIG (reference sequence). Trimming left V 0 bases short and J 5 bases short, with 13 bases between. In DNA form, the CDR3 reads TGTGCCTGGAGTGTGCCCGGCAGTGGGACCGGGGAGCTGTTTTTT. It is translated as CAWSVPGSGTGELFF.

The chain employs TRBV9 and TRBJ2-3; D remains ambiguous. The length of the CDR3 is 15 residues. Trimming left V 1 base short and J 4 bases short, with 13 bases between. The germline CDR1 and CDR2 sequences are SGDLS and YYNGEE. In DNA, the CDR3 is TGTGCCAGCAGCGTAAGTATCGGCGTAGCAGATACGCAGTATTTT. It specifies CASSVSIGVADTQYF.